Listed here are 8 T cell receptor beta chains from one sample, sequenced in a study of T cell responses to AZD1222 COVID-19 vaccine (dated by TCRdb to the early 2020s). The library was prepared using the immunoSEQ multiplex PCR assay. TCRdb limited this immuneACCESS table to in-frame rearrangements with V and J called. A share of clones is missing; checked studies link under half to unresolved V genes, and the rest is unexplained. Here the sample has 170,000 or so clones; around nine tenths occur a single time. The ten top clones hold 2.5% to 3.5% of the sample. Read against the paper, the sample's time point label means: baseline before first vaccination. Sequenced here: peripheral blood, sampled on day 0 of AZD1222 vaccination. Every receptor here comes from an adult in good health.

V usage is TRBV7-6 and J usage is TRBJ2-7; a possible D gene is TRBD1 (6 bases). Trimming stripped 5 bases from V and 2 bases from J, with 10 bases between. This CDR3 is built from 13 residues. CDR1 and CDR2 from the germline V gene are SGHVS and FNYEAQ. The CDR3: CASSRGHPYEQYF. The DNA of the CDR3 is TGTGCCAGCAGCCGGGGACACCCCTACGAGCAGTACTTC.

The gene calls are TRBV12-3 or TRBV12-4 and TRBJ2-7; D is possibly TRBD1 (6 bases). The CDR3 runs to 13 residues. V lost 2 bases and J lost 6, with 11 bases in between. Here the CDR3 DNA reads TGTGCCAGCAGTTTAATGGGACAACTCGAGCAGTACTTC. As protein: CASSLMGQLEQYF.

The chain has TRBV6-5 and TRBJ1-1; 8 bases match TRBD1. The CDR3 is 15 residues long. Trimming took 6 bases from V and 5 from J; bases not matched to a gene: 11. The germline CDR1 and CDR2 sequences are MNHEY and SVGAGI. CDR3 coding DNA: TGTGCCAGCAGCCCAGGACAGGGATCAGGTACTGAAGCTTTCTTT. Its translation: CASSPGQGSGTEAFF.

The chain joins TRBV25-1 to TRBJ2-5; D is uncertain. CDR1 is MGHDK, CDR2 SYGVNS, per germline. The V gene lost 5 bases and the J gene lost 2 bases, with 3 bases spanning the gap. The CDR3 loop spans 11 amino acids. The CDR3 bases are TGTGCCAGCAGTTTTCAAGAGACCCAGTACTTC. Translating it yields CASSFQETQYF.

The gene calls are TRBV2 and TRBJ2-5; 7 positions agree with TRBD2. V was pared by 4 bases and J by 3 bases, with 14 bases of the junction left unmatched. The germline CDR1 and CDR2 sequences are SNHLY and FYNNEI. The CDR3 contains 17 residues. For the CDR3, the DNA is TGTGCCAGCAGTGCCCCTCGGGGTAGCGGGTTGGAAGAGACCCAGTACTTC. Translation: CASSAPRGSGLEETQYF. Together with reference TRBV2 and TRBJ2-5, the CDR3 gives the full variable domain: EPEVTQTPSHQVTQMGQEVILRCVPISNHLYFYWYRQILGQKVEFLVSFYNNEISEKSEIFDDQFSVERPDGSNFTLKIRSTKLEDSAMYFCASSAPRGSGLEETQYFGPGTRLLVL.

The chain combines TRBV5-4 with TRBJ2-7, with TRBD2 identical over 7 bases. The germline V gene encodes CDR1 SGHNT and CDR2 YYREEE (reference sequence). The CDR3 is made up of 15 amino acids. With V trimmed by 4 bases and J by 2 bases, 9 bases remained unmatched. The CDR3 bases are TGTGCCAGCAGCCGCCGGGGGAGGGGCACCTACGAGCAGTACTTC. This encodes CASSRRGRGTYEQYF.

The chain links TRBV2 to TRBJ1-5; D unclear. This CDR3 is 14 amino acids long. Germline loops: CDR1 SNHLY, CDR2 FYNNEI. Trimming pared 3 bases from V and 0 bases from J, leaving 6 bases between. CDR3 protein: CASSDRVSNQPQHF. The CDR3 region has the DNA TGTGCCAGCAGTGACCGGGTTAGCAATCAGCCCCAGCATTTT.

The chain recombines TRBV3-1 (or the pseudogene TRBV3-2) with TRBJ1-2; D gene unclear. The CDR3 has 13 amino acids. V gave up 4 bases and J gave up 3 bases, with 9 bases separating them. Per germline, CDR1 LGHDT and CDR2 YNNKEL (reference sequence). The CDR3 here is CASSPAEDYGYTF. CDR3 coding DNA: TGTGCCAGCAGCCCGGCGGAAGACTATGGCTACACCTTC.